A single sample is the source of the 25 T cell receptor beta chains below, sequenced in a study of CD8 T cells in Susac syndrome. The authors reverse transcribed roughly 0.5 to 1 ug RNA with random hexamers. Via MiXCR, TCRdb re-called the immunoSEQ multiplex PCR reads, giving one row per CDR3 protein. The profile shows some 140,000 distinct CDR3 sequences, around 85% of them singletons. Source material: CD8+ T cells from PBMCs. The receptors stem from a human donor with multiple sclerosis.

The rearrangement uses TRBV4-1 and TRBJ2-1; maybe TRBD2 (8 bases). The germline V and J ends were trimmed by 2 bases and 9 bases, with 20 bases remaining between them. CDR3 size: 16 residues. CDR1 and CDR2 (germline): MGHRA, YSYEKL. CDR3 sequence (DNA): TGCGCCAGCAGCCAACTAGCGGGTCCCAGGGGGGGTGAGCAGTTCTTC. Translation: CASSQLAGPRGGEQFF.

The chain is built from TRBV20-1 and TRBJ2-1; 11 nucleotides match TRBD2. V lost 0 bases, J lost 4 bases, and 5 bases stayed unmatched. CDR1 and CDR2 from the germline V gene are DFQATT and SNEGSKA (reference sequence). The CDR3 consists of 16 residues. CDR3 bases: TGCAGTGCTAGAGAAGAAACTAGCGGGGGTTACAATGAGCAGTTCTTC. This gives the protein CSAREETSGGYNEQFF.

The genes are TRBV19 and TRBJ2-1, with 9 bases aligning to TRBD2. Losses at the gene ends were 1 base for V and 5 bases for J; bases not matched to a gene: 3. The CDR3 spans 15 residues. CDR1 and CDR2 from the germline V gene are LNHDA and SQIVND (reference sequence). CDR3 region: CASSIGLAGHNEQFF. The CDR3 region has the DNA TGTGCCAGTAGTATAGGGCTAGCGGGACACAATGAGCAGTTCTTC.

The chain is built from TRBV2 and TRBJ1-2; D gene ambiguous. Trimming left V 8 bases short and J 3 bases short, with 7 bases between. This CDR3 is 11 amino acids long. Germline CDR1 and CDR2: SNHLY and FYNNEI. CDR3 nucleotides: TGTGCCAGCCGGCGGGACTATGGCTACACCTTC. Amino acids: CASRRDYGYTF.

This chain joins TRBV25-1 and TRBJ2-1, with 7 bases aligning to TRBD2. Germline trimming cut 2 bases from V and 5 bases from J; bases unmatched to any gene: 6. The CDR3 sequence is 15 residues long. Germline CDR1 reads MGHDK; CDR2 reads SYGVNS. CDR3 amino acids: CASSERLAKDNEQFF. The CDR3 DNA reads TGTGCCAGCAGTGAACGACTAGCCAAGGACAATGAGCAGTTCTTC.

The V and J genes are TRBV9 and TRBJ2-1, with 12 bases aligning to TRBD2. V was clipped by 0 bases and J by 7 bases; unmatched bases: 2. The germline V gene encodes CDR1 SGDLS and CDR2 YYNGEE. This CDR3 is 15 amino acids long. The CDR3 region is CASSVEGLAGNEQFF. The CDR3 nucleotides are TGTGCCAGCAGCGTAGAGGGACTAGCGGGTAATGAGCAGTTCTTC. Using reference TRBV9 and TRBJ2-1 for the parts outside the CDR3, the full variable domain is DSGVTQTPKHLITATGQRVTLRCSPRSGDLSVYWYQQSLDQGLQFLIQYYNGEERAKGNILERFSAQQFPDLHSELNLSSLELGDSALYFCASSVEGLAGNEQFFGPGTRLTVL.

The chain combines TRBV29-1 with TRBJ2-1; D is uncertain. Trimming stripped 0 bases from V and 8 bases from J, with 2 bases between. Looked up from germline, CDR1 is SQVTM and CDR2 is ANQGSEA. The CDR3 has 10 amino acids. The CDR3 here is CSVEEDEQFF. The DNA for the CDR3 is TGCAGCGTTGAAGAGGATGAGCAGTTCTTC.

The chain uses TRBV7-2 and TRBJ1-2, with D uncertain. Trimming pared 4 bases from V and 4 bases from J, leaving 13 bases between. Per germline, CDR1 SGHTA and CDR2 FQGNSA. This CDR3 comprises 14 residues. CDR3 sequence: CASSSLDGFYGYTF. The CDR3, as DNA: TGTGCCAGCAGCTCCCTGGACGGATTCTATGGCTACACCTTC.

The V and J genes are TRBV6-1 and TRBJ2-7; 8 bases fit TRBD1. Germline CDR1 is MNHNS and CDR2 is SASEGT. Trimming at V came to 4 bases and at J to 1 base, leaving 6 bases not matched to a gene. The CDR3 covers 15 residues. The CDR3 DNA sequence: TGTGCCAGCAGTGTGGGGACAGGTCTGTCCTACGAGCAGTACTTC. It encodes CASSVGTGLSYEQYF.

Worth noting for this clonotype: This may arise from a read error, as a much more abundant clone is one base away. This CDR3 reads CASSQTRGGAGELFF. CDR3 sequence (DNA): TGCGCCAGCAGCCAGACTCGCGGGGGGGCCGGGGAGCTGTTTTTT. This chain connects TRBV4-1 to TRBJ2-2, with TRBD2 identical over 9 bases. V dropped 3 bases and J dropped 6; count of bases not matched to a gene: 5. There are 15 residues in the CDR3. Germline V gene sequence: CDR1 MGHRA, CDR2 YSYEKL.

The chain employs TRBV5-1 and TRBJ2-5, with D perhaps matching TRBD1 or TRBD2 (5 bases each). Trimming removed 3 bases at V and 2 bases at J, with 8 bases between. This CDR3 is built from 13 residues. From germline, CDR1 is SGHRS and CDR2 YFSETQ. The CDR3 here is CASSSGGQETQYF. The CDR3 DNA reads TGCGCCAGCAGCTCTGGGGGACAAGAGACCCAGTACTTC.

The chain is built from TRBV12-3 or TRBV12-4 and TRBJ2-7; no clear D gene. V lost 6 bases and J 2 bases, leaving 35 bases between the germline ends. This CDR3 has 21 residues. CDR3 DNA sequence: TGTGCCAGCAGAGTGGCGGCTCCTAGTTCCTCGCCCCCCAAAAATGCCTACGAGCAGTACGTC. It is translated as CASRVAAPSSSPPKNAYEQYV.

The chain carries TRBV4-3 and TRBJ2-1; D may match TRBD1 or TRBD2 (5 bases each). V was shortened by 4 bases and J by 4 bases, with 20 bases between the two germline ends. The CDR3 contains 17 residues. Germline values: CDR1 LGHNA, CDR2 YSLEER. CDR3 amino acids: CASSLEVMGDVYNEQFF. CDR3 DNA sequence: TGCGCCAGCAGCCTCGAGGTCATGGGGGATGTATACAATGAGCAGTTCTTC.

In this sample, this clonotype turned up a few times. The chain has TRBV12-3 or TRBV12-4 and TRBJ2-7; D ambiguous. This CDR3 has 9 amino acids. Between the trimmed V and J ends, which lost 8 bases and 4 bases, there was a span of 3 bases. CDR3 DNA sequence: TGTGCCAGCGGTTACGAGCAGTACTTC. Its protein is CASGYEQYF.

This clonotype showed up just a few times. This CDR3 reads CASSFDAAYEQYV. DNA of the CDR3: TGTGCCAGCAGCTTCGACGCAGCCTACGAGCAGTACGTC. The V gene is TRBV5-4, the J gene TRBJ2-7; unclear D gene. Germline CDR1 SGHNT, CDR2 YYREEE (reference sequence). V gave up 2 bases and J gave up 2 bases, with 8 bases separating them. The CDR3 loop spans 13 amino acids.

The rearrangement links TRBV5-8 to TRBJ1-2; D is unresolved. Trimming removed 0 bases from V and 3 bases from J, with 9 bases in between. Germline V CDR1 and CDR2: SGHTS, YDEGEE. The length of the CDR3 is 14 residues. CDR3 amino acids: CASSLEADYYGYTF. The CDR3 nucleotides are TGTGCCAGCAGCTTGGAGGCAGACTACTATGGCTACACCTTC.

The genes are TRBV10-3 and TRBJ2-6; no clear D gene. Trimming removed 4 bases at V and 0 bases at J, with 7 bases between. Germline assignment: CDR1 ENHRY and CDR2 SYGVKD. The CDR3 runs 15 residues. CDR3 protein: CAISGPSSGANVLTF. The CDR3 DNA follows: TGTGCCATCAGTGGACCTAGCTCTGGGGCCAACGTCCTGACTTTC.

V usage is TRBV9 and J usage is TRBJ2-6; D perhaps matches TRBD1 (6 bases). The CDR3 is 18 amino acids. V was pared by 3 bases and J by 2 bases, with 18 bases between. Germline-derived CDR1 and CDR2 are SGDLS and YYNGEE. The CDR3 DNA reads as TGTGCCAGCAGCGCCTATCACAGGGACCCCCCTGGGGCCAACGTCCTGACTTTC. Translating gives CASSAYHRDPPGANVLTF.

The count of this clonotype is one. The V and J genes are TRBV7-9 and TRBJ2-3; 7 nucleotides agree with TRBD1. The junction had 6 bases not matched to a gene; V was cut back by 1 base and J by 5 bases. Germline V gene lookup returns CDR1 SEHNR and CDR2 FQNEAQ (reference sequence). The CDR3 is 15 amino acids. DNA for the CDR3: TGTGCCAGCAGCTTAGTTGGACAGGTAATAGATACGCAGTATTTT. Translated: CASSLVGQVIDTQYF.

The chain joins TRBV20-1 to TRBJ1-1; D may be TRBD1 (5 bases). This CDR3 is 13 amino acids long. Trimming removed 3 bases from V and 4 bases from J, with 12 bases in between. In germline, CDR1 is DFQATT, CDR2 SNEGSKA (reference sequence). The CDR3 region is CSASAGQVTEAFF. In DNA form, the CDR3 reads TGCAGTGCTAGTGCAGGACAAGTCACTGAAGCTTTCTTT.

The V and J genes are TRBV7-9 and TRBJ1-1; no clear D gene. Germline V gives CDR1 SEHNR, CDR2 FQNEAQ (reference sequence). The CDR3 has 14 residues. Trimming stripped 2 bases from V and 6 bases from J, with 13 bases between. This CDR3 reads CASSLWVGAAEAFF. The CDR3 DNA is TGTGCCAGCAGCTTATGGGTGGGAGCGGCTGAAGCTTTCTTT.

The chain employs TRBV4-1 and TRBJ2-1, with D tentatively TRBD2 (6 bases). This CDR3 is 17 amino acids long. With 4 bases removed from V and 3 bases from J, the gap between germline ends came to 19 bases. Germline-derived CDR1 and CDR2 are MGHRA and YSYEKL. The CDR3 DNA reads as TGCGCCAGCAGCCGTGTACACCGCACCGGGAGCTACAATGAGCAGTTCTTC. As protein: CASSRVHRTGSYNEQFF.

The chain uses TRBV27 and TRBJ1-5; no firm D call. The V end was cut by 3 bases, the J end by 3 bases, with 9 bases between. In germline, CDR1 is MNHEY, CDR2 SMNVEV (reference sequence). The CDR3 is 14 residues long. The CDR3 coding sequence is TGTGCCAGCAGTTTCGGGTCTCCCAATCAGCCCCAGCATTTT. Translation gives CASSFGSPNQPQHF.

V gene TRBV6-5 combines with J gene TRBJ1-1; D is unclear. The V gene's germline CDR1 is MNHEY and CDR2 SVGAGI. With 2 bases removed from V and 4 bases from J, the gap between germline ends came to 11 bases. CDR3 length equals 14 residues. CDR3 nucleotide sequence: TGTGCCAGCAGTTACGACGGGGTAGGCACTGAAGCTTTCTTT. Translation gives CASSYDGVGTEAFF.

The chain joins TRBV3-1 to TRBJ2-6, with 12 bases fitting TRBD1. Trimming at V came to 11 bases and at J to 4 bases, leaving 6 bases not matched to a gene. The CDR3 totals 15 residues. CDR1 is LGHDT, CDR2 YNNKEL, per germline (reference sequence). The CDR3 protein is CAAGTGGFGANVLTF. DNA for the CDR3: TGTGCCGCCGGGACAGGGGGCTTCGGGGCCAACGTCCTGACTTTC.